The TCR beta chain under discussion was sequenced for a study of T cells in localized non-small cell lung cancer. Whole-study findings and limits: Only one tumor region went through sequencing, so heterogeneity may still be there. Longer overall survival was associated with a higher density of T cells in the blood.

A remark on this clone: The antigen remains undetermined.

The data were produced by immunoSEQ multiplex PCR, yet TCRdb's version contains in-frame clones alone and is incomplete. The sample yields around 29,000 clones, 75% to 95% seen once. Germline CDR1 reads MDHEN; CDR2 reads SYDVKM. V was pared by 1 base and J by 4 bases, with 11 bases between. This CDR3 has 15 residues. This sequence joins TRBV28 and TRBJ1-5; D call uncertain. Sequencing was performed on peripheral blood, taken before any cancer treatment. This clonotype was sampled from a female donor of 60 years or more with stage I lung adenocarcinoma. The DNA of the CDR3 is TGTGCCAGCAGTTTATACAGCCTGGGGAATCAGCCCCAGCATTTT. Residues: CASSLYSLGNQPQHF.